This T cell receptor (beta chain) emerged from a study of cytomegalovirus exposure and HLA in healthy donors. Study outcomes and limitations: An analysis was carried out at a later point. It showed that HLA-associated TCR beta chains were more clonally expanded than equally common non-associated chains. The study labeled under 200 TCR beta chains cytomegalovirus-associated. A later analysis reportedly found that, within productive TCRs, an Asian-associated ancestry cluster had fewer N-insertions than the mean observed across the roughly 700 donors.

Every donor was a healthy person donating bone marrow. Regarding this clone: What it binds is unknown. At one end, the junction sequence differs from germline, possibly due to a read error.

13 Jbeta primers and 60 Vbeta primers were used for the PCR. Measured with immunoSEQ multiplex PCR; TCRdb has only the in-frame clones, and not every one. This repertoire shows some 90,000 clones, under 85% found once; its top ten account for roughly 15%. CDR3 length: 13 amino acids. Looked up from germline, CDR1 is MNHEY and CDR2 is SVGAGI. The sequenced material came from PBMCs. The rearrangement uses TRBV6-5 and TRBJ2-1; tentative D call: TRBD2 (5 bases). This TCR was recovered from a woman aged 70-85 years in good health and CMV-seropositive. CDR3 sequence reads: CTSSYFGEGEQFF. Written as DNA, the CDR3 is TGTACCAGCAGTTACTTCGGGGAAGGTGAGCAGTTCTTC.